The next 27 T cell receptor beta chains were all read from a single sample in a study of CD8+ T cells in alopecia areata. Extraction of RNA preceded its reverse transcription into cDNA, which served as the sequencing template. TCRdb keeps only in-frame clones here, not all; method: immunoSEQ multiplex PCR. The sample records 110,000 to 150,000 clones, more than 55% being singletons. Material for sequencing was CD8+ T cells sorted from blood. The receptors come from a human donor in good health.

V and J are TRBV6-5 and TRBJ2-6; unclear D gene. Germline V gene sequence: CDR1 MNHEY, CDR2 SVGAGI. The CDR3 is 13 amino acids. V was shortened by 0 bases and J by 3 bases, with 0 bases between the two germline ends. The CDR3 protein is CASSYSGANVLTF. The CDR3 coding sequence is TGTGCCAGCAGTTACTCTGGGGCCAACGTCCTGACTTTC.

This clone was seen a few times. Other DNA sequences of this sample code for an identical CDR3. The rearrangement links TRBV29-1 to TRBJ1-2, with D unresolved. CDR1 is SQVTM and CDR2 is ANQGSEA in the germline V gene. This CDR3 spans 11 amino acids. Trimming cost V 0 bases and J 8 bases, with 7 bases left between them. In DNA, the CDR3 is TGCAGCGTTGAAGATCGTCTGGGCTACACCTTC. It is translated as CSVEDRLGYTF.

The chain links TRBV7-3 to TRBJ2-3; 7 nucleotides align to TRBD2. V lost 2 bases, J lost 5 bases, and 10 bases stayed unmatched. CDR1 and CDR2 from the germline V gene are SGHTA and FQGTGA. CDR3 size: 16 residues. Written as DNA, the CDR3 is TGTGCCAGCAGCTTACTGGGGGAGGGCTGGTTAGATACGCAGTATTTT. Its protein is CASSLLGEGWLDTQYF.

This chain uses TRBV28 with TRBJ2-6; D is unresolved. The V end was cut by 5 bases, the J end by 8 bases, with 13 bases between. Germline CDR1 MDHEN, CDR2 SYDVKM. The CDR3 covers 14 residues. CDR3 bases: TGTGCCAGCAGTCCCCCCTTCTTGTCCAACGTCCTGACTTTC. Translating gives CASSPPFLSNVLTF.

CDR3 amino acids: CASSSEAGGRGYTF. For the CDR3, the DNA is TGTGCCAGCAGCTCAGAGGCGGGGGGCCGAGGCTACACCTTC. The chain has TRBV7-9 and TRBJ1-2, with D tentatively TRBD1 (6 bases). V lost 4 bases and J lost 8, with 17 bases in between. CDR1 is SEHNR and CDR2 is FQNEAQ in the germline V gene (reference sequence). This CDR3 comprises 14 residues.

The genes are TRBV6-5 and TRBJ1-1, with D uncertain. Germline V gene sequence: CDR1 MNHEY, CDR2 SVGAGI. The V end was cut by 8 bases, the J end by 0 bases, with 10 bases between. The CDR3 is 13 amino acids. The DNA of the CDR3 is TGTGCCAGCCGGCCCCGGCTGAACACTGAAGCTTTCTTT. Residues: CASRPRLNTEAFF.

This chain uses TRBV11-2 with TRBJ2-1, with TRBD2 as a possible D gene (6 bases). Germline assignment: CDR1 SGHAT and CDR2 FQNNGV. Trimming pared 1 base from V and 6 bases from J, leaving 7 bases between. This CDR3 spans 13 amino acids. Written as DNA, the CDR3 is TGTGCCAGCAGCTTAGGACTAGTCAATGAGCAGTTCTTC. It is translated as CASSLGLVNEQFF.

The chain links TRBV27 to TRBJ2-7, with a possible D match to TRBD1 (6 bases). Trimming cost V 7 bases and J 3 bases, with 13 bases left between them. Germline CDR1 MNHEY, CDR2 SMNVEV (reference sequence). The CDR3 is 13 residues long. The CDR3 DNA reads TGTGCCAGCACTCCCCTAGGGGGCTACGAGCAGTACTTC. It specifies CASTPLGGYEQYF.

J is TRBJ2-1 and V is TRBV13, with D possibly being TRBD1 or TRBD2 (5 bases each). Germline V gene sequence: CDR1 PRHDT, CDR2 FYEKMQ (reference sequence). V was clipped by 5 bases and J by 6 bases, with 14 bases between them. This CDR3 has 14 amino acids. The CDR3 coding sequence is TGTGCCAGCAGCCCCTGGGACGAACGCAATGAGCAGTTCTTC. It yields the protein CASSPWDERNEQFF.

This sequence joins TRBV11-3 and TRBJ1-3, with D possibly matching TRBD1 (5 bases). In germline, CDR1 is SGHNT, CDR2 YENEEA. The V gene lost 8 bases and the J gene lost 4 bases, with 12 bases spanning the gap. The CDR3 is 13 residues long. DNA of the CDR3: TGTGCCAGCCAAGGGGCGTGGGGAAACACCATATATTTT. This gives the protein CASQGAWGNTIYF.

Comments on this clone: The germline gene is not matched at one end of the junction; a read error may be the cause. This chain links TRBV5-1 with TRBJ2-2; a weak D match, TRBD2 (5 bases). The CDR3 extends over 15 amino acids. Germline-derived CDR1 and CDR2 are SGHRS and YFSETQ. The CDR3 protein is CASSPESSNTGELVF. In nucleotides, the CDR3 is TGCGCCAGCAGCCCCGAGTCCTCGAACACCGGGGAGCTGGTTTTT. Looking up the rest from reference TRBV5-1 and TRBJ2-2 gives the full variable domain: KAGVTQTPRYLIKTRGQQVTLSCSPISGHRSVSWYQQTPGQGLQFLFEYFSETQRNKGNFPGRFSGRQFSNSRSEMNVSTLELGDSALYLCASSPESSNTGELVFGEGSRLTVL.

The chain links TRBV6-6 to TRBJ1-5; maybe TRBD1 (6 bases). Germline CDR1 is MNHNY and CDR2 is SVGAGI (reference sequence). Between the trimmed V and J ends, which lost 2 bases and 7 bases, there was a span of 12 bases. The CDR3 loop spans 14 amino acids. CDR3: CASSYNRDRQPQHF. The CDR3 bases are TGTGCCAGCAGTTACAACAGGGATCGGCAGCCCCAGCATTTT.

The chain recombines TRBV5-1 with TRBJ2-2; D gene ambiguous. CDR3 length equals 12 residues. Trimming stripped 2 bases from V and 3 bases from J, with 2 bases between. The germline V gene has CDR1 SGHRS and CDR2 YFSETQ. The CDR3 protein is CASSFDTGELFF. CDR3 DNA sequence: TGCGCCAGCAGCTTCGACACCGGGGAGCTGTTTTTT.

On this clone: This sample includes further DNA sequences coding for the same CDR3. The V call is TRBV9, the J call TRBJ2-1; possibly TRBD2 for D (5 bases). Germline V gives CDR1 SGDLS, CDR2 YYNGEE. The germline V and J ends were trimmed by 2 bases and 9 bases, with 6 bases remaining between them. CDR3 length equals 11 residues. The CDR3 DNA is TGTGCCAGCAGCGTCCGGGGTGAGCAGTTCTTC. Translating gives CASSVRGEQFF.

This rearrangement joins TRBV29-1 to TRBJ1-1, with D unresolved. CDR3 length equals 11 residues. V was cut by 4 bases and J by 6 bases, with 9 bases left in between. The germline V gene encodes CDR1 SQVTM and CDR2 ANQGSEA. The CDR3 region has the DNA TGCAGCGTTGTAGGCGGGGCTGAAGCTTTCTTT. Translated, it gives CSVVGGAEAFF.

The genes are TRBV9 and TRBJ2-2; unclear D gene. Germline values: CDR1 SGDLS, CDR2 YYNGEE. This CDR3 comprises 15 residues. Trimming cost V 0 bases and J 3 bases, with 9 bases left between them. CDR3 sequence: CASSVDSRYTGELFF. CDR3 nucleotide sequence: TGTGCCAGCAGCGTAGATAGCAGATACACCGGGGAGCTGTTTTTT.

The sample holds one count of this clone. V gene TRBV27 combines with J gene TRBJ2-3; no firm D call. V lost 3 bases and J lost 4, with 8 bases in between. CDR3 length: 13 residues. Looked up from germline, CDR1 is MNHEY and CDR2 is SMNVEV (reference sequence). The CDR3 coding sequence is TGTGCCAGCAGTTTGTCGGTTGCAGATACGCAGTATTTT. Translated, it gives CASSLSVADTQYF.

This clone was detected a few times. V usage is TRBV29-1 and J usage is TRBJ2-1; 13 positions match TRBD2. CDR1 is SQVTM, CDR2 ANQGSEA, per germline. Unmatched junction bases numbered 5, after V lost 6 bases and J lost 15 bases. The CDR3 loop spans 11 amino acids. The CDR3 coding sequence is TGCAGCGTCTTACTAGCGGGAGGGGGGTTCTTC. Protein: CSVLLAGGGFF.

The chain carries TRBV9 and TRBJ2-2, with 8 bases fitting TRBD2. The CDR3 has 14 residues. V lost 3 bases and J lost 4; bases outside the gene matches: 2. Germline assignment: CDR1 SGDLS and CDR2 YYNGEE. The CDR3 reads CASSEAGVTGELFF. CDR3 sequence (DNA): TGTGCCAGCAGCGAAGCGGGAGTCACCGGGGAGCTGTTTTTT.

This clone was recorded a few times. The gene calls are TRBV27 and TRBJ1-2; a possible D gene is TRBD1 (5 bases). Germline loops: CDR1 MNHEY, CDR2 SMNVEV (reference sequence). The germline V and J ends were trimmed by 5 bases and 4 bases, with 11 bases remaining between them. CDR3 length: 13 residues. CDR3 DNA sequence: TGTGCCAGCAGTGGGGCGCCTCGCTATGGCTACACCTTC. It encodes CASSGAPRYGYTF.

V usage is TRBV6-6 and J usage is TRBJ2-1; no reliable D call. Germline V gives CDR1 MNHNY, CDR2 SVGAGI (reference sequence). This CDR3 contains 14 residues. V lost 6 bases and J lost 6, with 15 bases in between. CDR3 DNA sequence: TGTGCCAGCAGCCCGGATCCTAGGATCAATGAGCAGTTCTTC. It translates to CASSPDPRINEQFF.

The V and J genes are TRBV14 and TRBJ1-1, with D hard to call. Trimming took 6 bases from V and 7 from J, leaving 15 bases between them. The length of the CDR3 is 13 residues. From germline, CDR1 is SGHDN and CDR2 FVKESK. Written as DNA, the CDR3 is TGTGCCAGCAGACCGACGGCGATCAATGAAGCTTTCTTT. Translation: CASRPTAINEAFF.

The chain has TRBV11-3 and TRBJ2-1; D gene ambiguous. Trimming took off 3 bases at V and 2 bases at J, with 14 bases between the two ends. The CDR3 sequence is 16 residues long. The germline gives CDR1 SGHNT, CDR2 YENEEA. CDR3 bases: TGTGCCAGCAGCTTCGAGGCCGAACCAGCCTACAATGAGCAGTTCTTC. Protein: CASSFEAEPAYNEQFF.

This chain connects TRBV19 to TRBJ2-2, with D maybe TRBD1 (6 bases). The length of the CDR3 is 16 residues. V dropped 5 bases and J dropped 5 bases, with 18 bases sitting between them. Germline values: CDR1 LNHDA, CDR2 SQIVND (reference sequence). CDR3 in amino acids: CASSVTGTWETGELFF. In DNA, the CDR3 is TGTGCCAGTAGTGTAACAGGGACGTGGGAGACCGGGGAGCTGTTTTTT.

The rearrangement links TRBV7-9 to TRBJ1-5; 9 bases align to TRBD1. The CDR3 consists of 15 residues. The V gene's germline CDR1 is SEHNR and CDR2 FQNEAQ (reference sequence). V was pared by 5 bases and J by 6 bases, with 8 bases of the junction left unmatched. Here the CDR3 DNA reads TGTGCCAGCAGCCCAACCACAGGGGGCCCTCAGCCCCAGCATTTT. It yields the protein CASSPTTGGPQPQHF.

The V gene is TRBV5-1, the J gene TRBJ2-7, with TRBD1 identical over 7 bases. This CDR3 is 15 amino acids long. In germline, CDR1 is SGHRS, CDR2 YFSETQ. J was trimmed by 3 bases and V by 2 bases; bases with no gene match: 8. The CDR3 DNA reads as TGCGCCAGCAGCTTACCTCGACAGGGCTACTACGAGCAGTACTTC. It is translated as CASSLPRQGYYEQYF.

V usage is TRBV4-1 and J usage is TRBJ1-1; D is unresolved. Trimming shortened V by 0 bases and J by 1 base, and 9 bases separated the two germline ends. CDR1 and CDR2 from the germline V gene are MGHRA and YSYEKL. CDR3 length: 15 residues. The CDR3 DNA is TGCGCCAGCAGCCAAGATTCGGCAAAGAACACTGAAGCTTTCTTT. Protein sequence: CASSQDSAKNTEAFF.